This T cell receptor (beta chain) is from a study of T cell clones after liver transplantation. Study information: A pre-transplant mixed lymphocyte reaction with TCRbeta sequencing defined graft-donor-reactive clones followed in post-transplant blood. Patients counted as tolerant after at least one year off all immunosuppression, enzymes not exceeding twice normal.

Alloreactive TCRbeta sequences came from sequencing proliferating CFSE-low cells in the MLR. Stimulators were graft donor PBMCs, splenocytes, lymph-node cells, or third-party PBMCs for pre-transplant recipient cells. TCRdb's table, derived via immunoSEQ multiplex PCR, lists solely in-frame clones and lacks some. The data hold roughly 1,200 clones, with over 25% observed a single time. Study findings and constraints: Graft donor-reactive T cells possibly entered the graft instead of undergoing deletion.

By sample fraction, this clone is large. Its target is unknown. The sample taken for sequencing was CD8+ T cells from PBMCs cultured with third-party cells. The receptor comes from a human patient who received a liver transplant. The graft donor may account for some of the T cells.

This chain's CDR3 is CASSFTGSGGELFF. The CDR3 DNA reads TGTGCCAGCAGTTTTACAGGGAGTGGCGGGGAGCTGTTTTTT. The chain carries TRBV27 and TRBJ2-2; TRBD1 is a possible D gene (6 bases). Trimming pared 3 bases from V and 7 bases from J, leaving 12 bases between. The CDR3 spans 14 residues. In germline, CDR1 is MNHEY, CDR2 SMNVEV (reference sequence).